Listed below are T cell receptor beta chains from one sample, sequenced in a study of shared clonotypes between healthy human individuals. Only in-frame clones appear in the TCRdb table, and some are missing; sequencing was by immunoSEQ multiplex PCR. The sample carries about 1.9 million clones, around 93% recorded once. The sequenced material came from naive CD8+ T cells from PBMCs. These receptors all stem from a man younger than 35 in good health. Some clones in this sample may be carry-over from other donors' samples. Both conserved end residues are part of each CDR3. A D gene is named only where the DNA matches it firmly. For some rows the clone size is stated as once, few or many, or as a class when expanded; others skip it.

D	V	J	size	CDR3	DNA
-	TRBV6-1	TRBJ2-7	once	CASSEVGAAPEQYF	TGTGCCAGCAGTGAAGTAGGGGCTGCCCCAGAGCAGTACTTC
TRBD2	TRBV28	TRBJ2-7	-	CASSPRGTSGYYEQYF	TGTGCCAGCAGTCCCCGCGGGACTAGCGGGTACTACGAGCAGTACTTC
-	TRBV6-6	TRBJ2-1	once	CAGGGMGAPGLFF	TGTGCCGGAGGCGGGATGGGCGCGCCCGGGCTGTTCTTC
-	TRBV5-5	TRBJ1-5	-	CASSWTWTGSNQPQHF	TGTGCCAGCAGCTGGACATGGACGGGCAGCAATCAGCCCCAGCATTTT
TRBD1	TRBV27	TRBJ2-1	-	CASSDQDRGHNEQFF	TGTGCCAGCAGCGACCAGGACAGGGGGCACAATGAGCAGTTCTTC
-	TRBV11-2	TRBJ2-4	-	CASSSRDGEIWGKNIQYF	TGTGCCAGCAGCTCCCGGGACGGAGAAATTTGGGGCAAAAACATTCAGTACTTC
TRBD1	TRBV4-1	TRBJ1-5	-	CASSLSRGGDNQPQHF	TGCGCCAGCAGCCTAAGCAGGGGGGGGGACAATCAGCCCCAGCATTTT
TRBD2	TRBV7-9	TRBJ2-1	few	CASSPGLVVNEQFF	TGTGCCAGCAGCCCTGGACTAGTCGTCAATGAGCAGTTCTTC
TRBD1	TRBV27	TRBJ2-5	-	CASSLLPGQGSAETQYF	TGTGCCAGCAGTTTATTGCCTGGACAGGGCAGTGCGGAGACCCAGTACTTC
TRBD2	TRBV5-4	TRBJ2-3	once	CASSTLIAGGLDTQYF	TGTGCCAGCAGCACCTTAATAGCGGGAGGGTTGGATACGCAGTATTTT
-	TRBV7-9	TRBJ1-1	-	CASSLVENTEAFF	TGTGCCAGCAGCTTAGTGGAGAACACTGAAGCTTTCTTT
TRBD2	TRBV18	TRBJ2-3	-	CASSPGTSGLAQMQYF	TGTGCCAGCTCACCCGGGACTAGCGGGTTGGCTCAGATGCAGTATTTT
-	TRBV19	TRBJ1-5	-	CASSIPPFNNQPQHF	TGTGCCAGTAGTATTCCCCCTTTTAACAATCAGCCCCAGCATTTT
-	TRBV9	TRBJ2-5	-	CASSARQDQETQYF	TGTGCCAGCAGCGCCCGACAGGACCAAGAGACCCAGTACTTC
-	TRBV11-3	TRBJ2-7	-	CASSLFIGDEQYF	TGTGCCAGCAGCTTATTTATTGGTGACGAGCAGTACTTC
-	TRBV5-6	TRBJ2-7	-	CASSLIRSWGNYEQYF	TGTGCCAGCAGCTTGATTCGTTCGTGGGGGAACTACGAGCAGTACTTC
TRBD2	TRBV5-1	TRBJ2-1	-	CASSEGLAGYEQFF	TGCGCCAGCAGCGAAGGACTAGCGGGATACGAGCAGTTCTTC
-	TRBV29-1	TRBJ1-4	-	CSVLQPGAWGLFF	TGCAGCGTCCTACAACCCGGCGCCTGGGGACTGTTTTTT
-	TRBV7-9	TRBJ1-5	-	CASSVSNQPQHF	TGTGCCAGCAGCGTAAGCAATCAGCCCCAGCATTTT
-	TRBV6-5	TRBJ2-2	once	CASSYRRGTGELFF	TGTGCCAGCAGTTACCGCCGTGGCACCGGGGAGCTGTTTTTT
-	TRBV27	TRBJ1-2	-	CASSLGRGGYGYTF	TGTGCCAGCAGTTTAGGACGGGGTGGGTATGGCTACACCTTC
-	TRBV7-3	TRBJ1-1	few	CASSANGNTEAFF	TGTGCCAGCAGCGCTAACGGGAACACTGAAGCTTTCTTT
-	TRBV11-3	TRBJ2-3	-	CASSSTWEDTQYF	TGTGCCAGCAGCTCCACTTGGGAAGATACGCAGTATTTT
TRBD1	TRBV7-9	TRBJ2-6	-	CGEDRGLSGANVLTF	TGTGGAGAAGACAGGGGGCTCTCTGGGGCCAACGTCCTGACTTTC
-	TRBV2	TRBJ1-2	-	CASIGALYGYTF	TGTGCCAGCATCGGGGCCCTCTATGGCTACACCTTC
-	TRBV7-9	TRBJ2-2	few	CASSLVNRVAGELFF	TGTGCCAGCAGCTTAGTAAACAGGGTTGCCGGGGAGCTGTTTTTT
-	TRBV19	TRBJ2-3	-	CASSIGSGLFTDTQYF	TGTGCCAGTAGTATCGGGTCGGGGCTATTCACAGATACGCAGTATTTT
-	TRBV9	TRBJ2-7	-	CASSPPGSTPNEQYF	TGTGCCAGCAGCCCTCCTGGATCGACTCCCAACGAGCAGTACTTC
TRBD2	TRBV10-3	TRBJ2-3	-	CAISEVLAENPRSADTQYF	TGTGCCATCAGTGAAGTTCTAGCGGAAAACCCCCGCAGCGCAGATACGCAGTATTTT
-	TRBV9	TRBJ1-5	few	CASSAYGIEGQPQHF	TGTGCCAGCTCCGCTTACGGGATCGAGGGTCAGCCCCAGCATTTT
-	TRBV29-1	TRBJ2-5	-	CSVRGTGGETQYF	TGCAGCGTCCGGGGCACAGGCGGGGAGACCCAGTACTTC